This T cell receptor beta chain was identified during a study of blood T cell repertoires in COVID-19 (dated by TCRdb to the early 2020s). Study-wide context: Samples covering the acute and convalescent phases of COVID-19 were provided by collaborators in the United States, Italy and Spain. The prospective study material was composed of cDNA or gDNA derived from T cells, B-cell-depleted T cells, or PBMCs. The repertoires were made available in a free public database intended to serve as a resource for research on the immune response to SARS-CoV-2. The dataset comprised deeply sampled blood TCRbeta repertoires from subjects exposed to, actively infected with, or recovered from COVID-19. A de-identified subject ID, COVID-19 status, age in years and sex were almost always included in the sample metadata. Where available, HLA class I and class II types were taken from metadata supplied by the sample provider and were not determined by assay-based typing. Samples came from the ongoing ImmuneRACE study (first 160 participants) plus 1,254 subjects from 6 global collaborators.

The junction shows trimming of 4 bases on V and 7 bases on J, plus 16 bases between the germline ends. CDR1 and CDR2 (SGHAT, FQNNGV) derive from the germline V gene. The CDR3 holds 15 amino acids from the cysteine to the phenylalanine. Of the read, only the CDR3 DNA is kept; its 45 bases are in frame from base 1. The immunoSEQ Assay, a bias-controlled multiplex PCR, was used to amplify TCRbeta CDR3 regions from genomic DNA. Concerning the study's data processing: Nucleated cell counts per sample were estimated from amplification of reference gene primers within the assay. Sequence reads were collapsed and filtered to measure the absolute abundance of every unique TCRbeta CDR3 rearrangement. For each sample, productive Simpson clonality was calculated as the square root of Simpson's diversity index across productive rearrangements. What TCRdb holds here is the immuneACCESS table cut down to in-frame rearrangements. Part of the clones is not present; checked against another copy, under half of the missing clones reflect an unresolved V gene, and the others are unexplained. V and J calls and clone size come straight from that table; D and trimming were deduced from the DNA. The sample records roughly 81,000 clones, 91% of which are singletons. Of the sample, 1.5% to 2% is held by the ten largest clones.

General study outcomes and caveats: Clinical and demographic metadata were provided uncurated, with the amount varying by source and participant.

Whole blood was collected in K2EDTA tubes by collaborating institutions according to the institutions' own protocols. For TCRbeta analysis, collaborator samples were shipped as frozen whole blood, as isolated PBMCs, or as DNA extracted from either sample type. Remarks on this clone: Its binding antigen is unknown. One base away there is no much larger clone; base qualities are not given.

Sample: peripheral blood. The receptor chain draws on TRBV11-2 and TRBJ2-2; TRBD2 might be the D gene, on 5 matching bases. This sequence was found in a woman in her forties or fifties in a cohort sampled during active COVID-19. The DNA sequence reads TGTGCCAGCAGCTCAAGGGAGTTAGTAGGCGGGGAGCTGTTTTTT. Translated, this gives CASSSRELVGGELFF.